This is a list of T cell receptor beta chains from one sample in a study of T cell repertoires in cytomegalovirus infection. TCRdb reprocessed the reads via MiXCR and lists one record per CDR3 protein. Of about 340,000 distinct CDR3 sequences listed, about 28% are singletons. No cognate antigen is known for these TCRs. Sequenced here: cultured PBMCs, sampled from culture after CMV antigen stimulation. These receptors all stem from a human donor in good health (CMV status not recorded). Some clones in this sample may be carry-over from other donors' samples. CDR3s include the opening cysteine and the closing phenylalanine or tryptophan. The order of the fields is D gene, V gene, clone size, J gene, CDR3 DNA, CDR3 protein. A D gene is named only where the DNA matches it firmly. Clone size appears in some rows only: once, few, many, or a class for an expanded clone.

d_call: NA; v_call: TRBV7-2; clone_size: NA; j_call: TRBJ2-4; cdr3_nt: TGTGCCAGCAGCTTAGACCTTTTGGACATTCAGTACTTC; cdr3_aa: CASSLDLLDIQYF
d_call: NA; v_call: TRBV6-2/TRBV6-3; clone_size: few; j_call: TRBJ2-1; cdr3_nt: TGTGCCAGCAGCCCGGGTAGCGGTAATGAGCAGTTCTTC; cdr3_aa: CASSPGSGNEQFF
d_call: NA; v_call: TRBV5-6; clone_size: NA; j_call: TRBJ2-7; cdr3_nt: TGTGCCAGCAGCTTGGGGGATACCTACGAGCAGTACTTC; cdr3_aa: CASSLGDTYEQYF
d_call: TRBD2; v_call: TRBV11-2; clone_size: few; j_call: TRBJ2-2; cdr3_nt: TGTGCCAGCAGCCGAAGCTCTAGCGGGGGGGCCCGGGAGCTGTTTTTT; cdr3_aa: CASSRSSSGGARELFF
d_call: NA; v_call: TRBV7-2; clone_size: NA; j_call: TRBJ2-3; cdr3_nt: TGTGCCAGCAGCCCCCCTGGAGGCGGATTTACAGATACGCAGTATTTT; cdr3_aa: CASSPPGGGFTDTQYF
d_call: TRBD2; v_call: TRBV7-7; clone_size: NA; j_call: TRBJ2-5; cdr3_nt: TGTGCTAGCAGCTTAGCGGGGACTAGCGGAGAGACCCAGTACTTC; cdr3_aa: CASSLAGTSGETQYF
d_call: TRBD1; v_call: TRBV19; clone_size: NA; j_call: TRBJ1-5; cdr3_nt: TGTGCCACCCAAGACAGGGCCGAGCGGACCCAGCATTTT; cdr3_aa: CATQDRAERTQHF
d_call: TRBD2; v_call: TRBV11-2; clone_size: few; j_call: TRBJ2-3; cdr3_nt: TGTGCCAGCAGCTTATTCTCGACTAGCGGTCCGGATACGCAGTATTTT; cdr3_aa: CASSLFSTSGPDTQYF
d_call: NA; v_call: TRBV6-6; clone_size: NA; j_call: TRBJ2-5; cdr3_nt: TGTGCCAGCAGTTCGGCCCCCCCGGGGGAGACCCAGTACTTC; cdr3_aa: CASSSAPPGETQYF
d_call: NA; v_call: TRBV11-2; clone_size: few; j_call: TRBJ1-2; cdr3_nt: TGTGCCAGCAGCTTACCCCGCGGGGGGGGGAGGGGAGCCTATGGCTACACCTTC; cdr3_aa: CASSLPRGGGRGAYGYTF
d_call: NA; v_call: TRBV20-1; clone_size: few; j_call: TRBJ2-1; cdr3_nt: TGCAGTGCCCCGGGACTTCGCTCCTACAATGAGCAGTTCTTC; cdr3_aa: CSAPGLRSYNEQFF
d_call: TRBD1; v_call: TRBV7-9; clone_size: NA; j_call: TRBJ2-1; cdr3_nt: TGTGCCAGCAGCTCCTCAGACAGGGGCGATGAGCAGTTCTTC; cdr3_aa: CASSSSDRGDEQFF
d_call: NA; v_call: TRBV18; clone_size: NA; j_call: TRBJ2-1; cdr3_nt: TGTGCCAGCCAAAGGGTCCCCCCTTACAATGAGCAGTTCTTC; cdr3_aa: CASQRVPPYNEQFF
d_call: NA; v_call: TRBV11-2; clone_size: few; j_call: TRBJ1-1; cdr3_nt: TGTGCCAGCAGCCCCGCGGGGAGGATGAACACTGAAGCTTTCTTT; cdr3_aa: CASSPAGRMNTEAFF
d_call: NA; v_call: TRBV4-1; clone_size: NA; j_call: TRBJ2-3; cdr3_nt: TGCGCCAGCAGCCAAGTAGCGTACACAGATACGCAGTATTTT; cdr3_aa: CASSQVAYTDTQYF
d_call: NA; v_call: TRBV12-3/TRBV12-4; clone_size: few; j_call: TRBJ2-7; cdr3_nt: TGTGCCAGCAGTGTAATAGGGGGAGAGGACGAGCAGTACTTC; cdr3_aa: CASSVIGGEDEQYF
d_call: NA; v_call: TRBV7-2; clone_size: many; j_call: TRBJ2-1; cdr3_nt: TGTGCCAGCAGTACTGGGGATGAGCAGTTCTTC; cdr3_aa: CASSTGDEQFF
d_call: TRBD1; v_call: TRBV5-5; clone_size: NA; j_call: TRBJ2-3; cdr3_nt: TGTGCCAGCAGCTTCCGGGACAGAAACACAGATACGCAGTATTTT; cdr3_aa: CASSFRDRNTDTQYF
d_call: NA; v_call: TRBV7-2; clone_size: few; j_call: TRBJ1-4; cdr3_nt: TGTGCCAGCAGCCGACAGGCGTTTGGGGAAAAACTGTTTTTT; cdr3_aa: CASSRQAFGEKLFF
d_call: NA; v_call: TRBV9; clone_size: few; j_call: TRBJ2-3; cdr3_nt: TGTGCCAGCAGCCCTCGACTAGGCAGCACAGATACGCAGTATTTT; cdr3_aa: CASSPRLGSTDTQYF
d_call: NA; v_call: TRBV7-8; clone_size: NA; j_call: TRBJ2-6; cdr3_nt: TGTGCCAGCAGCTTAAGATCATTCCTCTCTGGGGCCAACGTCCTGACTTTC; cdr3_aa: CASSLRSFLSGANVLTF
d_call: NA; v_call: TRBV20-1; clone_size: few; j_call: TRBJ2-7; cdr3_nt: TGCAGTGCCGGTCCCCCAGGGCCAGCCGACGAGCAGTACTTC; cdr3_aa: CSAGPPGPADEQYF
d_call: NA; v_call: TRBV12-3/TRBV12-4; clone_size: NA; j_call: TRBJ2-7; cdr3_nt: TGTGCCAGCAGGGGGTACGGCTACGAGCAGTACTTC; cdr3_aa: CASRGYGYEQYF
d_call: NA; v_call: TRBV11-2; clone_size: NA; j_call: TRBJ2-3; cdr3_nt: TGTGCCAGCAGCTTAAGCCAGATGGATACGCAGTATTTT; cdr3_aa: CASSLSQMDTQYF
d_call: TRBD1; v_call: TRBV11-2; clone_size: NA; j_call: TRBJ1-6; cdr3_nt: TGTGCCAGCAGCTTATCCGGGACAGATAATTCACCCCTCCACTTT; cdr3_aa: CASSLSGTDNSPLHF
d_call: TRBD2; v_call: TRBV7-2; clone_size: NA; j_call: TRBJ2-3; cdr3_nt: TGTGCCAGCAGCTTAGAGTCGGGACTACGAACAGATACGCAGTATTTT; cdr3_aa: CASSLESGLRTDTQYF
d_call: NA; v_call: TRBV4-2; clone_size: NA; j_call: TRBJ2-5; cdr3_nt: TGTGCCAGCAGCCAAGATAGCACCGTCAGGGAGACCCAGTACTTC; cdr3_aa: CASSQDSTVRETQYF
d_call: NA; v_call: TRBV7-6; clone_size: few; j_call: TRBJ2-1; cdr3_nt: TGTGCCAGCAGCTTAGAACGGTATGAGCAGTTCTTC; cdr3_aa: CASSLERYEQFF
d_call: NA; v_call: TRBV6-6; clone_size: many; j_call: TRBJ2-3; cdr3_nt: TGTGCCAGCAGTCGTCAGGATACGCAGTATTTT; cdr3_aa: CASSRQDTQYF
d_call: TRBD2; v_call: TRBV27; clone_size: few; j_call: TRBJ2-1; cdr3_nt: TGTGCCAGCAGTTTATCCCTACCGACTAGCGGCGCGAGGAATGAGCAGTTCTTC; cdr3_aa: CASSLSLPTSGARNEQFF
d_call: TRBD1; v_call: TRBV5-1; clone_size: many; j_call: TRBJ2-7; cdr3_nt: TGCGCCAGCAGCTTGGAGGGGACAGACCTTTGGGAGCAGTACTTC; cdr3_aa: CASSLEGTDLWEQYF
d_call: TRBD2; v_call: TRBV4-2; clone_size: few; j_call: TRBJ2-1; cdr3_nt: TGTGCCAGCAGCCAAGATCCAGCGGGAGAGGACAATGAGCAGTTCTTC; cdr3_aa: CASSQDPAGEDNEQFF
d_call: NA; v_call: TRBV10-3; clone_size: once; j_call: TRBJ2-1; cdr3_nt: TGTGCCATCGAAGGTAGCCACAATGAGCAGTTCTTC; cdr3_aa: CAIEGSHNEQFF
d_call: NA; v_call: TRBV12-3/TRBV12-4; clone_size: NA; j_call: TRBJ2-3; cdr3_nt: TGTGCCAGCAAGGAGGGCCTCCTAGATACGCAGTATTTT; cdr3_aa: CASKEGLLDTQYF
d_call: NA; v_call: TRBV7-8; clone_size: NA; j_call: TRBJ2-3; cdr3_nt: TGTGCCAGCAGCTTCATGGGCACAGATACGCAGTATTTT; cdr3_aa: CASSFMGTDTQYF
d_call: TRBD2; v_call: TRBV11-3; clone_size: few; j_call: TRBJ2-2; cdr3_nt: TGTGCCAGCAGCTTCACGGGAACTAGCGGGAACACCGGGGAGCTGTTTTTT; cdr3_aa: CASSFTGTSGNTGELFF
d_call: NA; v_call: TRBV9; clone_size: NA; j_call: TRBJ1-3; cdr3_nt: TGTGCCAGCAGCGGGTGGTTTGGTCGGAGCTCTGGAAACACCATATATTTT; cdr3_aa: CASSGWFGRSSGNTIYF
d_call: NA; v_call: TRBV6-6; clone_size: NA; j_call: TRBJ2-1; cdr3_nt: TGTGCCAGCAGTTATGAGGGGATGCTAAGGCGGCAGTTCTTC; cdr3_aa: CASSYEGMLRRQFF
d_call: NA; v_call: TRBV19; clone_size: NA; j_call: TRBJ2-2; cdr3_nt: TGTGCCAGTAAGGAGGCGGAGTCGAACACCGGGGAGCTGTTTTTT; cdr3_aa: CASKEAESNTGELFF
d_call: TRBD1; v_call: TRBV9; clone_size: NA; j_call: TRBJ2-2; cdr3_nt: TGTGCCAGCAGCCTCCGGACAGGGGATGACACCGGGGAGCTGTTTTTT; cdr3_aa: CASSLRTGDDTGELFF
d_call: NA; v_call: TRBV11-2; clone_size: NA; j_call: TRBJ1-1; cdr3_nt: TGTGCCAGCACCCCGTGGGGCGATATAGGGGCTGAAGCTTTCTTT; cdr3_aa: CASTPWGDIGAEAFF
d_call: NA; v_call: TRBV6-1; clone_size: NA; j_call: TRBJ2-7; cdr3_nt: TGTGCCAGCAGCCGTGACGGGTTAGCCTACGAGCAGTACTTC; cdr3_aa: CASSRDGLAYEQYF
d_call: TRBD2; v_call: TRBV4-2; clone_size: many; j_call: TRBJ2-7; cdr3_nt: TGTGCCAGCAGCCAAGACCTTAGCGGGAGCGAGCAGTACTTC; cdr3_aa: CASSQDLSGSEQYF
d_call: NA; v_call: TRBV6-1; clone_size: many; j_call: TRBJ1-5; cdr3_nt: TGTGCCAGCAATCGGGACACCAATCAGCCCCAGCATTTT; cdr3_aa: CASNRDTNQPQHF
d_call: TRBD1; v_call: TRBV6-1; clone_size: NA; j_call: TRBJ2-1; cdr3_nt: TGTGCCAGCAGTCGGGACAGGAATGAGCAGTTCTTC; cdr3_aa: CASSRDRNEQFF